This TCR beta chain was recovered during a study of CD8+ T cells in alopecia areata. Documented treatment: oral pan-JAK inhibitor, 5-10 mg twice daily. The sorting of PBMCs gave CD4+ and CD8+ T cells. Investigators isolated RNA and reverse transcribed it into cDNA to act as the sequencing template. Some clones are missing from TCRdb's copy, which holds only in-frame ones; the method was immunoSEQ multiplex PCR. The sample includes roughly 200,000 clones, around two fifths of them seen just once. This sequence originates from a human donor with alopecia areata. The specimen was CD4+ T cells sorted from blood, collected at week 34, from a patient treated with tofacitinib.

This CDR3 reads CASSPFGWASGIPVEQYF. CDR3 in DNA: TGCGCCAGCAGCCCGTTTGGCTGGGCTAGCGGGATCCCCGTCGAGCAGTACTTC. J is TRBJ2-7 and V is TRBV23-1; 9 positions agree with TRBD2. TRBV23-1 is identified as an open reading frame with a role that is uncertain. The CDR3 loop spans 18 amino acids. V lost 6 bases and J lost 6; bases outside the gene matches: 21.